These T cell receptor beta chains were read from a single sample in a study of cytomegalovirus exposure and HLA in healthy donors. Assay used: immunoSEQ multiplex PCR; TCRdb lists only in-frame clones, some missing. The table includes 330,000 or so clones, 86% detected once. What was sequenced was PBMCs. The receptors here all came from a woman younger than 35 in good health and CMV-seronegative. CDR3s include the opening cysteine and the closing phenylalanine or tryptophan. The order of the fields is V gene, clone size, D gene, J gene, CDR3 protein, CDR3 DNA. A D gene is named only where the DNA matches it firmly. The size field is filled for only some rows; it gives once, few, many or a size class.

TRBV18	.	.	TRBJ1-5	CASSSEGVNQPQHF	TGTGCCAGCTCATCTGAGGGAGTCAATCAGCCCCAGCATTTT
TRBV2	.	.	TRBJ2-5	CASRRQGGIYQETQYF	TGTGCCAGCAGGAGGCAGGGGGGTATTTACCAAGAGACCCAGTACTTC
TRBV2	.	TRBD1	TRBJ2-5	CASDPSGGAGETQYF	TGTGCCAGCGATCCCTCAGGGGGCGCCGGGGAGACCCAGTACTTC
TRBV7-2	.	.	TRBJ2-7	CASSLGLDRTYEQYF	TGTGCCAGCAGCTTAGGGTTGGACAGAACCTACGAGCAGTACTTC
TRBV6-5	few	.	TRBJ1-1	CASSYDRAGTEAFF	TGTGCCAGCAGTTACGATAGAGCGGGGACTGAAGCTTTCTTT
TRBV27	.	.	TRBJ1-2	CASSDSSRPYRGYTF	TGTGCCAGCAGCGATTCGAGCCGACCCTACAGGGGCTACACCTTC
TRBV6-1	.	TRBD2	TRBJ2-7	CASRGSGVSYEQYF	TGTGCCAGCAGGGGTAGCGGGGTCTCCTACGAGCAGTACTTC
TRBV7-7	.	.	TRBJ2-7	CASSLAASSTYEQYF	TGTGCTAGCAGCTTAGCGGCTAGCAGCACCTACGAGCAGTACTTC
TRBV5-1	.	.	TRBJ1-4	CASSLGAPGGANEKLFF	TGCGCCAGCAGCTTGGGGGCCCCGGGAGGAGCTAATGAAAAACTGTTTTTT
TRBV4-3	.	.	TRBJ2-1	CASSQGYSEQFF	TGCGCCAGCAGCCAAGGCTATAGTGAGCAGTTCTTC
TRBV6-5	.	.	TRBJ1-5	CASSPFRDSNQPQHF	TGTGCCAGCAGCCCGTTCAGGGATAGCAATCAGCCCCAGCATTTT
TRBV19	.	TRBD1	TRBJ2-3	CASNPTGADTQYF	TGTGCCAGTAACCCGACAGGGGCAGATACGCAGTATTTT
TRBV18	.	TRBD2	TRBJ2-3	CASSQQTSGSFGTDTQYF	TGTGCCAGCTCTCAACAGACTAGCGGGAGTTTCGGCACAGATACGCAGTATTTT
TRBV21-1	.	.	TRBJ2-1	CASSTGDEQFF	TGTGCCAGCAGCACGGGGGATGAGCAGTTCTTC
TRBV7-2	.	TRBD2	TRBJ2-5	CASSPSSGKLQETQYF	TGTGCCAGCAGCCCCAGTAGCGGGAAGCTCCAAGAGACCCAGTACTTC
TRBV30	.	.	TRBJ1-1	CAWRRERGTEAFF	TGTGCCTGGAGGAGGGAGCGGGGCACTGAAGCTTTCTTT
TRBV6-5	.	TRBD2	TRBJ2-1	CASSLGTSGRGEQFF	TGTGCCAGCAGTCTCGGGACTAGCGGGAGGGGTGAGCAGTTCTTC
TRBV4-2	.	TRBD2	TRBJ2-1	CAPPREREVNEQFF	TGTGCCCCCCCGAGGGAGCGGGAGGTGAATGAGCAGTTCTTC
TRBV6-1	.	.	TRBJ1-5	CASRAMAGADQPQHF	TGTGCCAGCAGGGCGATGGCAGGGGCGGATCAGCCCCAGCATTTT
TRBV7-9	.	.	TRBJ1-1	CASSPNPGHLNTEAFF	TGTGCCAGCAGCCCCAACCCGGGACACCTGAACACTGAAGCTTTCTTT
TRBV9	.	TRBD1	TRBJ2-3	CASSTEKEGAVTDTQYF	TGTGCCAGCAGCACCGAGAAAGAGGGGGCCGTCACAGATACGCAGTATTTT
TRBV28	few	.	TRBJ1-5	CASSLLRGSNQPQHF	TGTGCCAGCAGTTTACTCCGGGGGAGCAATCAGCCCCAGCATTTT
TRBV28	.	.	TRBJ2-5	CASSFERRETQYF	TGTGCCAGCAGTTTCGAGAGGAGGGAGACCCAGTACTTC
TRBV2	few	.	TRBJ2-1	CASSQDYTKAFF	TGTGCCAGCAGTCAGGACTACACCAAGGCATTCTTC
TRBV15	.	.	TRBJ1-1	CATSRGANTEAFF	TGTGCCACCAGCAGAGGAGCGAACACTGAAGCTTTCTTT
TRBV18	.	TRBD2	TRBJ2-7	CASSRAEGGEQYF	TGTGCCAGCTCACGGGCCGAGGGAGGGGAGCAGTACTTC
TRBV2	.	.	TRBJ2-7	CASIQSSYEQYF	TGTGCCAGCATCCAGTCTAGCTACGAGCAGTACTTC
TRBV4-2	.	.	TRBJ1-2	CASSQTETEAFNYGYTF	TGTGCCAGCAGCCAAACCGAGACAGAAGCTTTTAACTATGGCTACACCTTC
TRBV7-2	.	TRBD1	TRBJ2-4	CASSQDRDSKNIQYF	TGTGCCAGCAGCCAAGACCGGGACAGCAAAAACATTCAGTACTTC
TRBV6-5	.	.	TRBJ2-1	CASSYATYNEQFF	TGTGCCAGCAGTTACGCCACTTACAATGAGCAGTTCTTC
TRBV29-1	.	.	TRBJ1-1	CSVGEGRTEAFF	TGCAGCGTTGGGGAGGGAAGGACTGAAGCTTTCTTT
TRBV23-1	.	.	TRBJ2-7	CASSHKYQGPLVREQYF	TGCGCCAGCAGTCACAAGTACCAGGGCCCCCTCGTTCGCGAGCAGTACTTC
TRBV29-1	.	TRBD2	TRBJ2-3	CSVEIPPTSGNTDTQYF	TGCAGCGTTGAAATCCCTCCAACTAGCGGCAACACAGATACGCAGTATTTT
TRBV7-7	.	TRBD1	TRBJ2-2	CASSYGTDLNTGELFF	TGTGCTAGCAGCTACGGGACAGACCTGAACACCGGGGAGCTGTTTTTT
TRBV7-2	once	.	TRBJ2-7	CASSLEGRGYEQYF	TGTGCCAGCAGCTTAGAGGGGCGCGGCTACGAGCAGTACTTC
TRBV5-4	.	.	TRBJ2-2	CASSFEATNTGELFF	TGTGCCAGCAGCTTTGAGGCCACCAACACCGGGGAGCTGTTTTTT
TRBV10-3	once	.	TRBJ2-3	CAISEVRETPSTDTQYF	TGTGCCATCAGTGAGGTGAGGGAAACGCCCAGCACAGATACGCAGTATTTT
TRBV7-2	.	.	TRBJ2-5	CASSPGQGNWETQYF	TGTGCCAGCAGCCCCGGGCAGGGGAATTGGGAGACCCAGTACTTC
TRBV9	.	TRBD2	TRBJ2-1	CASSGSGVSYNEQFF	TGTGCCAGCAGCGGTAGCGGGGTCTCCTACAATGAGCAGTTCTTC
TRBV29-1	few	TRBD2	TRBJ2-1	CSATTSGRGVEQFF	TGCAGCGCCACGACTAGCGGGAGGGGGGTTGAGCAGTTCTTC
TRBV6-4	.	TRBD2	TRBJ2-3	CASRLAGGITDTQYF	TGTGCCAGCCGGTTAGCGGGAGGGATCACAGATACGCAGTATTTT
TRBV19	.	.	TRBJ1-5	CASRTMSESNQPQHF	TGTGCCAGTAGAACAATGTCGGAGAGCAATCAGCCCCAGCATTTT
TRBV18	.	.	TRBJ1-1	CASSPGLGTEAFF	TGTGCCAGCTCACCAGGACTGGGCACTGAAGCTTTCTTT
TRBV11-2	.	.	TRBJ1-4	CASSLDQSLPSGLFF	TGTGCCAGCAGCTTAGATCAGAGCCTACCCTCGGGGCTGTTTTTT
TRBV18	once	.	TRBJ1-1	CATSSQVGEYTEAFF	TGTGCCACTTCCAGTCAGGTTGGGGAGTACACTGAAGCTTTCTTT
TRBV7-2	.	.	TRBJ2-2	CASSFPASGSLTGELFF	TGTGCCAGCAGCTTCCCGGCGAGCGGGTCCCTAACCGGGGAGCTGTTTTTT
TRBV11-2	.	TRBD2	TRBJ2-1	CASSSLRDLSGSINEQFF	TGTGCCAGCAGCTCCCTACGTGACCTTAGCGGGAGTATCAATGAGCAGTTCTTC
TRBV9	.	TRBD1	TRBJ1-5	CASSQGQGYQPQHF	TGTGCCAGCAGCCAGGGACAGGGGTATCAGCCCCAGCATTTT
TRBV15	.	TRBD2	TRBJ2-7	CATSRDRLAVRQEQYF	TGTGCCACCAGCAGAGATAGACTAGCGGTACGGCAGGAGCAGTACTTC
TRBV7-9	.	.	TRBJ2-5	CASSPGPRGTGETQYF	TGTGCCAGCAGCCCTGGACCCCGGGGGACCGGGGAGACCCAGTACTTC
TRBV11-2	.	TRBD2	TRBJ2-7	CASSLAPSGTSEQYF	TGTGCCAGCAGCTTAGCCCCAAGCGGGACGAGCGAGCAGTACTTC
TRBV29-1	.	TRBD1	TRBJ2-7	CSVHPGGPSYEQYF	TGCAGCGTTCATCCAGGGGGTCCCTCCTACGAGCAGTACTTC
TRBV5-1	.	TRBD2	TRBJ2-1	CASSFEGGSNEQFF	TGCGCCAGCAGCTTTGAGGGCGGGAGCAATGAGCAGTTCTTC